The source of this TCR beta chain is a study of T cells in Graves' hyperthyroidism and ophthalmopathy. Points from the study as a whole: The blood repertoire included most of the expanded thyroid clonotypes above 0.001. With a median lead of about 6.9 months before onset, the model predicted ophthalmopathy.

The V gene lost 5 bases and the J gene lost 8 bases, with 13 bases spanning the gap. From germline, CDR1 is SGHTA and CDR2 FQGNSA. This CDR3 is built from 13 residues. TCR beta CDR3 regions were amplified from RNA transcripts. The HTBI primer set was used in a first-round RT-PCR of the TCR CDR3. TCRdb recomputed calls from the multiplex PCR reads with MiXCR, one row per CDR3 protein. Among nearly 600,000 distinct CDR3 sequences, about 15% were seen once, and the ten largest hold under 7%. This clonotype appeared many times. Its specificity is unknown. The TCR was taken from a woman aged 25 to 39 with Graves' hyperthyroidism that later progressed to Graves' ophthalmopathy. Input material: blood. The chain joins TRBV7-2 to TRBJ1-5; D not certain. The CDR3 loop is CASSPVPPEPQHF. The DNA of the CDR3 is TGTGCCAGCAGCCCGGTCCCGCCGGAGCCCCAGCATTTT. The entire variable domain, with the rest obtained from reference TRBV7-2 and TRBJ1-5, is as follows: GAGVSQSPSNKVTEKGKDVELRCDPISGHTALYWYRQSLGQGLEFLIYFQGNSAPDKSGLPSDRFSAERTGGSVSTLTIQRTQQEDSAVYLCASSPVPPEPQHFGDGTRLSIL.